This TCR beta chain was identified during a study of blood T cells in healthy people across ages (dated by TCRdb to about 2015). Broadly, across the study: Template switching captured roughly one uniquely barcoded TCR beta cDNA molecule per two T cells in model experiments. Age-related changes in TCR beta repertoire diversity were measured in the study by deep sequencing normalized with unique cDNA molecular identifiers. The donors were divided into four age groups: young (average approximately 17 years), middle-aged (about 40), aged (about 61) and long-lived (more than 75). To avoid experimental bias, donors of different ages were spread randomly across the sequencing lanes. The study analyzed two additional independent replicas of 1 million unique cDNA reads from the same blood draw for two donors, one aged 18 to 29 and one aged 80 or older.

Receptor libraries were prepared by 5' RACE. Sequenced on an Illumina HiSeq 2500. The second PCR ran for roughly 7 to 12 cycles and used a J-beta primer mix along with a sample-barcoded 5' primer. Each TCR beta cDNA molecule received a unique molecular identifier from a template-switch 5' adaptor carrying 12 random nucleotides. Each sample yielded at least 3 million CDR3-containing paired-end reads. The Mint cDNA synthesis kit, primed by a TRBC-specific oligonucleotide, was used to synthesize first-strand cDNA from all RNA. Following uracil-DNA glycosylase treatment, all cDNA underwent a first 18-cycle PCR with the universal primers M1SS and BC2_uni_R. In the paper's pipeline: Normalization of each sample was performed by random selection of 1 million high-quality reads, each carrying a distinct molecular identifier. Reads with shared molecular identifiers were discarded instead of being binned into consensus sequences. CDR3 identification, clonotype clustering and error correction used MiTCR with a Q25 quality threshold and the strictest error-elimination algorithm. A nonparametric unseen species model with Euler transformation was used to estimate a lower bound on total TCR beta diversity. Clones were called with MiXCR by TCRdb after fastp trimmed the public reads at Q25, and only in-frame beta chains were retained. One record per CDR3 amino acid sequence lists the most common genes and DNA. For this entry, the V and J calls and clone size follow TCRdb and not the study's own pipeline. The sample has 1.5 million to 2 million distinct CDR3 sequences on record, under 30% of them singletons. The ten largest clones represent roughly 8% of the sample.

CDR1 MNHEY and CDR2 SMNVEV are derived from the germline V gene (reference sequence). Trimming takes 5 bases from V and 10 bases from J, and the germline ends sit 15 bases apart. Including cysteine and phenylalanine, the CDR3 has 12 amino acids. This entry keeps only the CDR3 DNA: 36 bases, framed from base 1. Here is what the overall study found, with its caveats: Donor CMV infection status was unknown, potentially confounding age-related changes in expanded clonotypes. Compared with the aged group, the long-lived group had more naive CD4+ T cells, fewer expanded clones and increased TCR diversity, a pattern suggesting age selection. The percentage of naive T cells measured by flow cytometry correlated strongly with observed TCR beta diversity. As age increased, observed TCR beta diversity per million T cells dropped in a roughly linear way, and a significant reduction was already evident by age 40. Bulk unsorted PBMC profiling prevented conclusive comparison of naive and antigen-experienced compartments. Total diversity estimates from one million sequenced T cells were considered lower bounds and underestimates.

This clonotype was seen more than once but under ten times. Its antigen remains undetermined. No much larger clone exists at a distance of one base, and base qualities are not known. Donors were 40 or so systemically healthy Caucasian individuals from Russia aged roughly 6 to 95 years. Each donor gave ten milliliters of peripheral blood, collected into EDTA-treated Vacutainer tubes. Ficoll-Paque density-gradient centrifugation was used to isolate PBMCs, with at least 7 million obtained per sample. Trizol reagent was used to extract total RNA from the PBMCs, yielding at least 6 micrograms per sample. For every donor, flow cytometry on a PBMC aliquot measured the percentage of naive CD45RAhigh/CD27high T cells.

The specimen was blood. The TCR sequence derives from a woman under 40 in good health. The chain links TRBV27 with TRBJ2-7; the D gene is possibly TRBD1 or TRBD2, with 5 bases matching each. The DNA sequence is TGTGCCAGCAGTGGGGGAACTAGGGCCCAGTACTTC. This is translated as CASSGGTRAQYF.